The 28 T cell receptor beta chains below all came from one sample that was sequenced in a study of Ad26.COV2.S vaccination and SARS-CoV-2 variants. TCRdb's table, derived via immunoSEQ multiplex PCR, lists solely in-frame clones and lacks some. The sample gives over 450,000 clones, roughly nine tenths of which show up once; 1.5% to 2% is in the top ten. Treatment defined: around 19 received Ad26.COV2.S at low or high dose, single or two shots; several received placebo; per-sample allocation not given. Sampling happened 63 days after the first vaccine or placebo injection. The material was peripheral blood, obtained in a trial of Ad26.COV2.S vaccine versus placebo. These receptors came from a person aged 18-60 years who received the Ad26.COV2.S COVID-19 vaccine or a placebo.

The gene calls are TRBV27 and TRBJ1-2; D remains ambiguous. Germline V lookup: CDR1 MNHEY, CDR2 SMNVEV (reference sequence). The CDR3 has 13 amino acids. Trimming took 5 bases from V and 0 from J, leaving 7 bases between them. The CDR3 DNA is TGTGCCAGCAGTCTTACAGCTAACTATGGCTACACCTTC. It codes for CASSLTANYGYTF.

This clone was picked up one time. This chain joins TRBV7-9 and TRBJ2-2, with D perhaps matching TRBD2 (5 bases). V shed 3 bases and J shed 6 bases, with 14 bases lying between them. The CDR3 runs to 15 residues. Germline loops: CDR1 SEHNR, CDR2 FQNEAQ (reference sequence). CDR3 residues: CASSFGESLAGELFF. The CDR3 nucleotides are TGTGCCAGCAGCTTCGGGGAGTCGCTAGCCGGGGAGCTGTTTTTT. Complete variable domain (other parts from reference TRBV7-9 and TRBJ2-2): DTGVSQNPRHKITKRGQNVTFRCDPISEHNRLYWYRQTLGQGPEFLTYFQNEAQLEKSRLLSDRFSAERPKGSFSTLEIQRTEQGDSAMYLCASSFGESLAGELFFGEGSRLTVL.

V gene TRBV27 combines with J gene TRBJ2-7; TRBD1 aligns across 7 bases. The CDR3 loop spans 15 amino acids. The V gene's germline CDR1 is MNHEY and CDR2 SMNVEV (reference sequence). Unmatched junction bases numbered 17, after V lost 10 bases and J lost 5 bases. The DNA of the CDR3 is TGTGCCACCTTACCCCGAGGGGGCGCGTACCACGAGCAGTACTTC. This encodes CATLPRGGAYHEQYF.

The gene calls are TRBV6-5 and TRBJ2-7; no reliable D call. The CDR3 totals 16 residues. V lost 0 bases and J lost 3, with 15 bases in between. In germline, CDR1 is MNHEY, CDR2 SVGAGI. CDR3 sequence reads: CASSYSRVTLGYEQYF. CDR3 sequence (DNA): TGTGCCAGCAGTTACTCGAGAGTAACCTTGGGCTACGAGCAGTACTTC.

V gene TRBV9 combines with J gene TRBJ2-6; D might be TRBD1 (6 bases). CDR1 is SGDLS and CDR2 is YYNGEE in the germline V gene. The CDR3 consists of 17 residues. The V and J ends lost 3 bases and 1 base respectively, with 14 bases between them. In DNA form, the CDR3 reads TGTGCCAGCAGCGAGGACAGTGTCGGGTCTGGGGCCAACGTCCTGACTTTC. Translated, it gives CASSEDSVGSGANVLTF.

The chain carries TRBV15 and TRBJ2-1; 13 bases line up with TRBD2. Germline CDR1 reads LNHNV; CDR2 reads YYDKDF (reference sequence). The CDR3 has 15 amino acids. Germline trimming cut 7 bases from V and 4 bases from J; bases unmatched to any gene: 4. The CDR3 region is CATTPGLAGYNEQFF. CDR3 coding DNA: TGTGCCACCACCCCGGGACTAGCGGGGTACAATGAGCAGTTCTTC.

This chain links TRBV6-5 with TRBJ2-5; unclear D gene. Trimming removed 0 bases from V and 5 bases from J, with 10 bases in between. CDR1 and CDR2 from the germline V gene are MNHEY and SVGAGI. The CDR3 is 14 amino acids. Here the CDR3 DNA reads TGTGCCAGCAGTTACTCAGTTACCTTGGAGACCCAGTACTTC. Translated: CASSYSVTLETQYF.

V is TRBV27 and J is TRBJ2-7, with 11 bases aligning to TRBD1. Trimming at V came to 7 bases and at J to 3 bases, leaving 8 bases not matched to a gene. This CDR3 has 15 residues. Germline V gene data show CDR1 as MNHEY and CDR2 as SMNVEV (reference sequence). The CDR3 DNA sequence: TGTGCCAGCAAAAACCGGGGACAGGGGGTCTACGAGCAGTACTTC. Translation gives CASKNRGQGVYEQYF.

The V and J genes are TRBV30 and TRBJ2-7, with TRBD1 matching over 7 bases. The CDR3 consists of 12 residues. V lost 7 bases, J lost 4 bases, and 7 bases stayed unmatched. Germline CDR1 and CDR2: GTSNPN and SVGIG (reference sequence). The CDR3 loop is CASSHRGYEQYF. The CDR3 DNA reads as TGTGCCTCATCTCACAGGGGTTACGAGCAGTACTTC.

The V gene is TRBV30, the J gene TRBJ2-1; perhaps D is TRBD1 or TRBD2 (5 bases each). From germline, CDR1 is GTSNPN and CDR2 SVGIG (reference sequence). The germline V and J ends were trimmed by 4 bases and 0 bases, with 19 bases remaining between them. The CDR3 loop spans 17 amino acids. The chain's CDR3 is CAWTRLGRASSYNEQFF. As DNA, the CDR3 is TGTGCCTGGACTCGATTGGGGCGGGCGAGCTCCTACAATGAGCAGTTCTTC.

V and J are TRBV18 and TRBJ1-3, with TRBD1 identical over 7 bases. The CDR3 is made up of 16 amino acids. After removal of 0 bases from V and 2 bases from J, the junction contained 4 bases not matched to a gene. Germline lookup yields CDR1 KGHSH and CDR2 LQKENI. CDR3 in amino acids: CASSPPGTVAGNTIYF. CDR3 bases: TGTGCCAGCTCACCACCTGGGACAGTCGCTGGAAACACCATATATTTT. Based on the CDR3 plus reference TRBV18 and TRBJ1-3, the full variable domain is NAGVMQNPRHLVRRRGQEARLRCSPMKGHSHVYWYRQLPEEGLKFMVYLQKENIIDESGMPKERFSAEFPKEGPSILRIQQVVRGDSAAYFCASSPPGTVAGNTIYFGEGSWLTVV.

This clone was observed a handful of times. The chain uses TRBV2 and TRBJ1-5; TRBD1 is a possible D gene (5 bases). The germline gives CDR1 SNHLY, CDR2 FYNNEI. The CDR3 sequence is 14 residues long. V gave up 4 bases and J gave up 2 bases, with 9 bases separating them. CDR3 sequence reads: CASSVKQGNQPQHF. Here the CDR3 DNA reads TGTGCCAGCAGTGTAAAACAGGGCAATCAGCCCCAGCATTTT.

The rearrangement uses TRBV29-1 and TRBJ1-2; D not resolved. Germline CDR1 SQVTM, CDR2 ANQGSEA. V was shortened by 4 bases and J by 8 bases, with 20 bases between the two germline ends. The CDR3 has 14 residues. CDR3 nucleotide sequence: TGCAGCGTTGCGAGAGGTTGGGGATCGAGCGGCTACACCTTC. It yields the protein CSVARGWGSSGYTF.

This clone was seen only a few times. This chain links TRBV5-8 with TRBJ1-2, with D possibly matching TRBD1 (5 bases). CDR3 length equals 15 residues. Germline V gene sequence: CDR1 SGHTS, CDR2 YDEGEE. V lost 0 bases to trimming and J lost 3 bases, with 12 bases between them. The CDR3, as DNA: TGTGCCAGCAGCTTGGAAGGAGGGGCCTACTATGGCTACACCTTC. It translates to CASSLEGGAYYGYTF.

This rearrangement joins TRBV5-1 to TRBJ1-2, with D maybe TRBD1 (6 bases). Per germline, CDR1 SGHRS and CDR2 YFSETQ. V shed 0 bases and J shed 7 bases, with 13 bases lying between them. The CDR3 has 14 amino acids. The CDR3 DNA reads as TGCGCCAGCAGCTTGGGACAGGAGGCCAGTGGCTACACCTTC. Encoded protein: CASSLGQEASGYTF.

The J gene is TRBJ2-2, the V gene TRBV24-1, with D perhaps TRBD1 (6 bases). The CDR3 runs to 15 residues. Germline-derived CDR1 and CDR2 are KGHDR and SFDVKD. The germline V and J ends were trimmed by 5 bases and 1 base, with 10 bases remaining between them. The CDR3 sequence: CATSVGTLNTGELFF. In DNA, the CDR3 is TGTGCCACCAGTGTCGGGACATTGAACACCGGGGAGCTGTTTTTT.

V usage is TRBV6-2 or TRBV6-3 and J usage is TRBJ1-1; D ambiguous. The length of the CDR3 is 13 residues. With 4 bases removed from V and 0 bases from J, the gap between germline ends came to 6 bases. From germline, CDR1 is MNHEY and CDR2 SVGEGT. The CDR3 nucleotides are TGTGCCAGCAGTTTATTCCTGAACACTGAAGCTTTCTTT. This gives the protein CASSLFLNTEAFF.

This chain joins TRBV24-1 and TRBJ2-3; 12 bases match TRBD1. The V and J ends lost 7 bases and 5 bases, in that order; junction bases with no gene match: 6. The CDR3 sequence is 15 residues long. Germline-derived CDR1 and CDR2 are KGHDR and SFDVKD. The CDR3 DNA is TGTGCCACCAGCCCGGGACAGGGGGCCGGAGATACGCAGTATTTT. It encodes CATSPGQGAGDTQYF.

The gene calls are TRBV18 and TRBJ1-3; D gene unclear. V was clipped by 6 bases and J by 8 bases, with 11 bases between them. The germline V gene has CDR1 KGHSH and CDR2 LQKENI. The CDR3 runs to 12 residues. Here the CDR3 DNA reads TGTGCCAGCTCCACCGGTCGTGACACCATATATTTT. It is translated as CASSTGRDTIYF.

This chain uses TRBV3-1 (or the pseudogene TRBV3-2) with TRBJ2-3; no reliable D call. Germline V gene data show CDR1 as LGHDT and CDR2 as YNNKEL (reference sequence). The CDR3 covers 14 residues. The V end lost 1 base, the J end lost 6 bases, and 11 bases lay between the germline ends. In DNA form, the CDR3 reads TGTGCCAGCAGCCAAGGGCCGCTCAGGGATACGCAGTATTTT. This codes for CASSQGPLRDTQYF.

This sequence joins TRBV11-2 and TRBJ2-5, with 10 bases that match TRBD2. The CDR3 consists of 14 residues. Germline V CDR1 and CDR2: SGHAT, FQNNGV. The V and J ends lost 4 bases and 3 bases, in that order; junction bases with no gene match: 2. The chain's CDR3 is CASSSGLAEETQYF. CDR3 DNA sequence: TGTGCCAGCAGCTCAGGACTAGCGGAAGAGACCCAGTACTTC.

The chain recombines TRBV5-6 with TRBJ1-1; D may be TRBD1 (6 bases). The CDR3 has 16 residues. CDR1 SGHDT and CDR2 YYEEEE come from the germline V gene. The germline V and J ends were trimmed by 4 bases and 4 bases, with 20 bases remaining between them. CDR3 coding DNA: TGTGCCAGCAGCCCAGACCCCAGGGGTCTGGGCACTGAAGCTTTCTTT. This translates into CASSPDPRGLGTEAFF. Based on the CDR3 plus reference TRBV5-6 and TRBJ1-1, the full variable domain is DAGVTQSPTHLIKTRGQQVTLRCSPKSGHDTVSWYQQALGQGPQFIFQYYEEEERQRGNFPDRFSGHQFPNYSSELNVNALLLGDSALYLCASSPDPRGLGTEAFFGQGTRLTVV.

The CDR3 coding sequence is TGTGCCAGCAGTGAACAAGTATCTGAGCAGTTCTTC. Translated: CASSEQVSEQFF. The V gene is TRBV2, the J gene TRBJ2-1; D ambiguous. V was clipped by 2 bases and J by 9 bases, with 8 bases between them. The CDR3 covers 12 residues. Germline V CDR1 and CDR2: SNHLY, FYNNEI.

CDR3: CSVVGKNYNEQFF. For the CDR3, the DNA is TGCAGCGTTGTGGGGAAGAACTACAATGAGCAGTTCTTC. The V call is TRBV29-1, the J call TRBJ2-1; unclear D gene. The germline CDR1 and CDR2 sequences are SQVTM and ANQGSEA. The germline V and J ends were trimmed by 4 bases and 3 bases, with 10 bases remaining between them. CDR3 length: 13 residues.

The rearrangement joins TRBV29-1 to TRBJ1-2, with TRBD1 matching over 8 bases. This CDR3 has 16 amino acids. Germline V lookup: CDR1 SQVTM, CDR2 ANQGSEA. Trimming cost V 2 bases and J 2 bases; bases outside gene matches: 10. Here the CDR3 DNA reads TGCAGCGTTGAACCACACCGGACAGGGACCAACTATGGCTACACCTTC. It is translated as CSVEPHRTGTNYGYTF.

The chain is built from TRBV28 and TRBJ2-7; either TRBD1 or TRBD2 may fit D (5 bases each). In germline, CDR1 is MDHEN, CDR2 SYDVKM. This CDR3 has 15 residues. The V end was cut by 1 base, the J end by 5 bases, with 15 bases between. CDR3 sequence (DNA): TGTGCCAGCAGTTTATCTTCGGGGCCGCGACACGAGCAGTACTTC. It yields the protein CASSLSSGPRHEQYF.

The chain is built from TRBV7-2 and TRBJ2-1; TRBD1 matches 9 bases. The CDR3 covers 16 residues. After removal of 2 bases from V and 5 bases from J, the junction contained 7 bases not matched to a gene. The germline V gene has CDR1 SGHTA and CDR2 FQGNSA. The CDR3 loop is CASSLRPGQGNNEQFF. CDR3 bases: TGTGCCAGCAGCTTAAGGCCAGGACAGGGGAACAATGAGCAGTTCTTC.

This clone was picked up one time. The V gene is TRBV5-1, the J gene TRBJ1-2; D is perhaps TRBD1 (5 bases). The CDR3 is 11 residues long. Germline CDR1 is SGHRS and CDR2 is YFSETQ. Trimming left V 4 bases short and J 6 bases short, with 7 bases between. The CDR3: CASSRGHGYTF. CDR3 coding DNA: TGCGCCAGCAGCCGGGGCCATGGCTACACCTTC.